Listed here are 28 T cell receptor beta chains from one sample, sequenced in a study of regulatory T cells in long-lasting Graves disease. For TCR beta, libraries came from iRepertoire HTBI primers and Arm-PCR of CDR3 regions. TCRdb re-called the multiplex PCR reads through MiXCR, storing one row per CDR3 protein. The table has around 480,000 distinct CDR3 sequences, about 16% seen once. As for time point: newly diagnosed GD, antithyroid drugs for less than 3 months. RNA extracted from PBMCs served as the sequencing template. The data were also submitted as part of a second study, on T cells in Graves' hyperthyroidism and ophthalmopathy.

The sequences come from peripheral blood mononuclear cells (PBMCs), collected at new diagnosis, from a patient treated with antithyroid drugs. These TCRs come from a man aged 35-49 years with Graves disease.

This clonotype was picked up many times. V and J are TRBV12-3 or TRBV12-4 and TRBJ2-7, with D unresolved. The CDR3 totals 11 residues. With 3 bases removed from V and 4 bases from J, the gap between germline ends came to 4 bases. CDR3 in amino acids: CASSFRYEQYF. CDR3 nucleotides: TGTGCCAGCAGTTTTCGATACGAGCAGTACTTC.

The chain links TRBV24-1 to TRBJ2-3, with D perhaps TRBD2 (5 bases). Germline V gene data show CDR1 as KGHDR and CDR2 as SFDVKD. The length of the CDR3 is 16 residues. Trimming pared 4 bases from V and 2 bases from J, leaving 15 bases between. The CDR3 protein is CATSDPRGGDTDTQYF. The CDR3 nucleotides read TGTGCCACCAGTGACCCCCGTGGAGGAGACACAGATACGCAGTATTTT.

The sample holds many counts of this clonotype. V gene TRBV5-1 combines with J gene TRBJ1-1, with D hard to call. There are 18 residues in the CDR3. V lost 0 bases to trimming and J lost 1 base, with 19 bases between them. CDR1 SGHRS and CDR2 YFSETQ come from the germline V gene. The CDR3 loop is CASSLVSGSSRTNTEAFF. DNA of the CDR3: TGCGCCAGCAGCTTGGTGTCGGGATCGTCGAGGACGAACACTGAAGCTTTCTTT.

This clonotype was seen many times. This chain uses TRBV2 with TRBJ2-7, with D maybe TRBD2 (6 bases). This CDR3 region has 14 residues. V was clipped by 0 bases and J by 3 bases, with 9 bases between them. CDR1 and CDR2 from the germline V gene are SNHLY and FYNNEI. CDR3 nucleotides: TGTGCCAGCAGTGAAGCGGGAGGCCTCTACGAGCAGTACTTC. It encodes CASSEAGGLYEQYF.

This clonotype was seen ten or more times. The V gene is TRBV29-1, the J gene TRBJ2-7; TRBD2 matches 14 bases. The junction had 11 bases not matched to a gene; V was cut back by 1 base and J by 12 bases. From germline, CDR1 is SQVTM and CDR2 ANQGSEA. This CDR3 is 15 amino acids long. CDR3 sequence reads: CSVEGRGTSGRVRYF. The CDR3 coding sequence is TGCAGCGTTGAAGGCCGCGGGACTAGCGGGAGAGTTCGGTACTTC.

The sample holds one count of this clonotype. The CDR3 loop reads CASSQVSGGLQETQYF. DNA of the CDR3: TGCGCCAGCAGCCAAGTTTCGGGGGGCCTCCAAGAGACCCAGTACTTC. This chain joins TRBV4-1 and TRBJ2-5; possibly TRBD2 for D (7 bases). The germline V gene encodes CDR1 MGHRA and CDR2 YSYEKL. V was clipped by 1 base and J by 1 base, with 13 bases between them. The CDR3 length is 16 residues.

This clonotype was recorded at least ten times. The chain couples TRBV20-1 to TRBJ1-2; tentatively, D is TRBD1 (5 bases). The CDR3 is made up of 14 amino acids. Between the trimmed V and J ends, which lost 6 bases and 0 bases, there was a span of 14 bases. CDR1 is DFQATT, CDR2 SNEGSKA, per germline (reference sequence). The CDR3 sequence is CSARGAGANYGYTF. Here the CDR3 DNA reads TGCAGTGCCCGAGGGGCAGGAGCTAACTATGGCTACACCTTC.

The chain combines TRBV7-8 with TRBJ2-7; D possibly corresponds to TRBD1 (6 bases). V lost 3 bases and J lost 1, with 16 bases in between. CDR1 is SGHVS, CDR2 FQNEAQ, per germline. This CDR3 comprises 16 residues. In nucleotides, the CDR3 is TGTGCCAGCAGCTTTGGCCCCCGCCAGGGGTCCTACGAGCAGTACTTC. This gives the protein CASSFGPRQGSYEQYF.

This clonotype has a count of ten or more. The CDR3 bases are TGTGCCAGCAGCGACGATAGCGGGATGAGAGAGACCCAGTACTTC. Its protein product is CASSDDSGMRETQYF. The V gene is TRBV28, the J gene TRBJ2-5, with 8 nucleotides matching TRBD2. The CDR3 covers 15 residues. Germline-derived CDR1 and CDR2 are MDHEN and SYDVKM. V lost 6 bases, J lost 4 bases, and 10 bases stayed unmatched. The full variable domain, its missing parts supplied by reference TRBV28 and TRBJ2-5, is DVKVTQSSRYLVKRTGEKVFLECVQDMDHENMFWYRQDPGLGLRLIYFSYDVKMKEKGDIPEGYSVSREKKERFSLILESASTNQTSMYLCASSDDSGMRETQYFGPGTRLLVL.

This clonotype was found many times. For the CDR3, the DNA is TGCGCCAGCAGCTTGTTGGGCAGGGGGCAAGAGACCCAGTACTTC. Its translation is CASSLLGRGQETQYF. The chain combines TRBV5-1 with TRBJ2-5; TRBD1 agrees at 7 bases. The CDR3 runs 15 residues. With V trimmed by 1 base and J by 2 bases, 5 bases remained unmatched. The germline V gene has CDR1 SGHRS and CDR2 YFSETQ.

The CDR3 here is CASSDSEATDTQYF. The CDR3 coding sequence is TGTGCCAGCAGTGACTCTGAGGCCACAGATACGCAGTATTTT. The chain carries TRBV6-4 and TRBJ2-3; D not certain. Germline V gives CDR1 MRHNA, CDR2 SNTAGT. The CDR3 sequence is 14 residues long. Trimming took 0 bases from V and 2 from J, leaving 6 bases between them.

As to this clonotype: This sequence may be a read error, since a much larger clone differs from it by one base. As the CDR3 is not closed by the conserved phenylalanine or tryptophan, this likely results from a read error. The gene calls are TRBV12-3 or TRBV12-4 and TRBJ2-1; D may be TRBD2 (7 bases). Trimming cost V 5 bases and J 9 bases, with 14 bases left between them. The CDR3 is 13 amino acids. The CDR3 protein is CASSGLGGGEQFL. CDR3 in DNA: TGTGCCAGCAGTGGACTAGGGGGAGGTGAGCAGTTCCTC.

The rearrangement joins TRBV19 to TRBJ2-1; 8 nucleotides agree with TRBD2. This CDR3 comprises 15 residues. Germline V CDR1 and CDR2: LNHDA, SQIVND (reference sequence). V trimming: 6 bases; J trimming: 4 bases; junction bases outside the gene matches: 8. CDR3 nucleotide sequence: TGTGCCAGTAGAGTTAGCGGGATCAGGTACAATGAGCAGTTCTTC. Translating it yields CASRVSGIRYNEQFF.

This clonotype came up a few times. This chain uses TRBV24-1 with TRBJ1-5, with no clear D. Between the trimmed V and J ends, which lost 5 bases and 2 bases, there was a span of 6 bases. This CDR3 has 13 residues. Germline loops: CDR1 KGHDR, CDR2 SFDVKD. This CDR3 reads CATSAPGNQPQHF. The CDR3 DNA sequence: TGTGCCACCAGTGCTCCGGGCAATCAGCCCCAGCATTTT.

This clonotype was recorded at least ten times. V is TRBV18 and J is TRBJ1-1; maybe TRBD1 (5 bases). The CDR3 totals 13 residues. Germline-derived CDR1 and CDR2 are KGHSH and LQKENI. The V gene lost 6 bases and the J gene lost 4 bases, with 12 bases spanning the gap. In DNA, the CDR3 is TGTGCCAGCTCGGGGGAGTTGCGCACTGAAGCTTTCTTT. It codes for CASSGELRTEAFF.

The V call is TRBV28, the J call TRBJ2-7, with 7 positions matching TRBD2. Germline lookup yields CDR1 MDHEN and CDR2 SYDVKM. The CDR3 length is 14 residues. The V segment lost 6 bases and the J segment 3 bases; nucleotides outside the gene matches: 8. The CDR3 DNA reads TGTGCCAGCAGAAGAACTAGCGAGAACTACGAGCAGTACTTC. Its protein is CASRRTSENYEQYF. Full variable domain (remainder filled in from reference TRBV28 and TRBJ2-7): DVKVTQSSRYLVKRTGEKVFLECVQDMDHENMFWYRQDPGLGLRLIYFSYDVKMKEKGDIPEGYSVSREKKERFSLILESASTNQTSMYLCASRRTSENYEQYFGPGTRLTVT.

This clonotype was seen many times. The rearrangement uses TRBV24-1 and TRBJ2-5, with TRBD2 identical over 13 bases. Germline V CDR1 and CDR2: KGHDR, SFDVKD. After removal of 9 bases from V and 5 bases from J, the junction contained 5 bases not matched to a gene. This CDR3 comprises 14 residues. The CDR3 bases are TGTGCCACCGGACTAGCGGGAGTGGGGGAGACCCAGTACTTC. Protein: CATGLAGVGETQYF.

This clonotype occurred many times. The rearrangement joins TRBV18 to TRBJ1-4; the D is unclear. Germline CDR1 is KGHSH and CDR2 is LQKENI. V shed 4 bases and J shed 10 bases, with 16 bases lying between them. CDR3 size: 14 residues. The CDR3 DNA follows: TGTGCCAGCTCACTGCCAGTAAGAGACCCAAAACTGTTTTTT. It encodes CASSLPVRDPKLFF.

The chain recombines TRBV9 with TRBJ2-3, with 12 bases identical to TRBD1. J lost 5 bases, V lost 4 bases, and 8 bases had no gene match. There are 16 residues in the CDR3. In germline, CDR1 is SGDLS, CDR2 YYNGEE. In DNA, the CDR3 is TGTGCCAGCAGCTCAGCCGGGACAGGGGGCTTAGATACGCAGTATTTT. It yields the protein CASSSAGTGGLDTQYF.

This clonotype was observed at least ten times. The J gene is TRBJ2-7, the V gene TRBV28; perhaps D is TRBD1 or TRBD2 (6 bases each). Germline assignment: CDR1 MDHEN and CDR2 SYDVKM. The V end lost 5 bases, the J end lost 0 bases, and 14 bases lay between the germline ends. This CDR3 is 15 amino acids long. CDR3 DNA sequence: TGTGCCAGCAGTACCAGGGCGGGACACTCCTACGAGCAGTACTTC. Translated: CASSTRAGHSYEQYF.

The chain couples TRBV19 to TRBJ2-5; no firm D call. Germline assignment: CDR1 LNHDA and CDR2 SQIVND (reference sequence). Trimming shortened V by 5 bases and J by 5 bases, and 12 bases separated the two germline ends. This CDR3 contains 13 residues. CDR3 nucleotides: TGTGCCAGTAGTCAGGTGATGAAGGAGACCCAGTACTTC. Amino acids: CASSQVMKETQYF.

The J gene is TRBJ2-7, the V gene TRBV20-1; D remains unclear. V lost 3 bases and J 5 bases, leaving 8 bases between the germline ends. CDR1 DFQATT and CDR2 SNEGSKA come from the germline V gene (reference sequence). The length of the CDR3 is 11 residues. The CDR3 bases are TGCAGTGCTAGTAAAGAGAACGAGCAGTACTTC. It translates to CSASKENEQYF.

This clonotype was picked up many times. The chain's CDR3 is CASSRSSVDGELFF. The DNA of the CDR3 is TGTGCCAGCAGCCGGTCTAGCGTTGACGGGGAGCTGTTTTTT. The chain couples TRBV11-3 to TRBJ2-2, with TRBD2 as a possible D gene (6 bases). CDR1 SGHNT and CDR2 YENEEA come from the germline V gene. The CDR3 runs 14 residues. V dropped 5 bases and J dropped 7 bases, with 14 bases sitting between them.

The V and J genes are TRBV7-9 and TRBJ1-4; 7 bases line up with TRBD1. This CDR3 comprises 15 residues. The germline V gene encodes CDR1 SEHNR and CDR2 FQNEAQ (reference sequence). J gave up 7 bases and V 0 bases, and 5 bases lay outside the gene matches. The CDR3 spells CASSLAQGPTEKLFF. In DNA form, the CDR3 reads TGTGCCAGCAGCTTAGCACAGGGGCCGACTGAAAAACTGTTTTTT.

The rearrangement joins TRBV19 to TRBJ1-1, with 7 bases matching TRBD1. Germline V CDR1 and CDR2: LNHDA, SQIVND (reference sequence). This CDR3 has 16 residues. Trimming cost V 3 bases and J 0 bases; bases outside gene matches: 7. The CDR3: CASSMEWGQMNTEAFF. The DNA of the CDR3 is TGTGCCAGTAGTATGGAGTGGGGACAGATGAACACTGAAGCTTTCTTT.

CDR3 in DNA: TGTGCCACCAGCAGAGAAACAGGACTTAGCACAGATACGCAGTATTTT. Its protein is CATSRETGLSTDTQYF. The chain is built from TRBV15 and TRBJ2-3; TRBD1 or TRBD2 may be the D gene (5 bases each). The germline V gene has CDR1 LNHNV and CDR2 YYDKDF (reference sequence). The CDR3 is 16 amino acids. Between the trimmed V and J ends, which lost 0 bases and 0 bases, there was a span of 10 bases.

Points on this clonotype: This likely stems from a read error, as it lies one base from a far larger clone. The chain uses TRBV28 and TRBJ2-4, with D unresolved. The CDR3 is 12 amino acids. Germline V gene sequence: CDR1 MDHEN, CDR2 SYDVKM. Trimming stripped 6 bases from V and 13 bases from J, with 16 bases between. CDR3: CASSSNSNEQYF. CDR3 bases: TGTGCCAGCAGCTCGAATAGTAATGAGCAGTACTTC.

This clonotype was observed a few times. The chain uses TRBV18 and TRBJ2-1, with a weak D call TRBD2 (7 bases). Germline CDR1 is KGHSH and CDR2 is LQKENI. The CDR3 has 14 amino acids. V was cut by 8 bases and J by 8 bases, with 19 bases left in between. CDR3 residues: CASVQDQGRDEQFF. The CDR3 nucleotides are TGTGCCAGCGTGCAAGACCAGGGGAGGGATGAGCAGTTCTTC.